The 3 T cell receptor beta chains in this list originate from one sample, sequenced in a study of cytomegalovirus exposure and HLA in healthy donors. PCR used 60 Vbeta primers and 13 Jbeta primers. Sequenced by immunoSEQ multiplex PCR; TCRdb stores in-frame clones only, minus some. The sample lists roughly 150,000 clones, about 85% occurring once. The sample taken for sequencing was PBMCs. The source is a woman aged 18-35 years in good health and CMV-seronegative.

This sequence joins TRBV7-2 and TRBJ1-4; D remains ambiguous. V lost 0 bases to trimming and J lost 3 bases, with 8 bases between them. CDR1 and CDR2 (germline): SGHTA, FQGNSA. The length of the CDR3 is 15 residues. This CDR3 reads CASSLAAGSNEKLFF. The CDR3 DNA sequence: TGTGCCAGCAGCTTAGCGGCAGGCTCTAATGAAAAACTGTTTTTT.

The chain carries TRBV6-6 and TRBJ2-1; 7 nucleotides align to TRBD2. With 2 bases clipped from V and 1 base from J, the junction kept 5 bases outside the gene matches. Germline CDR1 is MNHNY and CDR2 is SVGAGI (reference sequence). This CDR3 spans 16 amino acids. In nucleotides, the CDR3 is TGTGCCAGCAGTTACCGCGGGAGCTCGTCCTACAATGAGCAGTTCTTC. This codes for CASSYRGSSSYNEQFF.

J is TRBJ2-1 and V is TRBV20-1; D may be TRBD2 (6 bases). Germline loops: CDR1 DFQATT, CDR2 SNEGSKA (reference sequence). CDR3 length equals 11 residues. Trimming cost V 5 bases and J 13 bases, with 15 bases left between them. The CDR3 bases are TGCAGTGCTCAAGCCGGGACTTCCCAGTTCTTC. Translated: CSAQAGTSQFF.